Sequencing of this T cell receptor beta chain was carried out in a study of beta chain features in type 1 diabetes. The study, taken as a whole, reports: Moderate yet significant TCRB CDR3 shortening was seen in Type 1 diabetes patients in all four CD4+ subsets.

Expressed TCRB transcripts got sequenced, as all isolated RNA was reverse transcribed. TCRdb keeps only in-frame clones here, not all; method: immunoSEQ multiplex PCR. The sample carries roughly 700,000 clones, roughly 12% recorded once. In regard to this clone: Antigen unknown.

The length of the CDR3 is 14 residues. Germline-derived CDR1 and CDR2 are ENHRY and SYGVKD. Trimming left V 3 bases short and J 4 bases short, with 10 bases between. The sample consisted of naive CD4+ T cells from blood. The origin of this receptor is a man younger than 35 with type 1 diabetes. This chain links TRBV10-3 with TRBJ1-5; D might be TRBD1 (5 bases). CDR3 loop: CAISDGEGNQPQHF. CDR3 nucleotides: TGTGCCATCAGTGACGGGGAGGGGAATCAGCCCCAGCATTTT.